These 4 T cell receptor beta chains were all obtained from the same sample, sequenced in a study of shared clonotypes between healthy human individuals. Clones were sequenced by immunoSEQ multiplex PCR, and TCRdb holds only the in-frame ones, with some missing. The data contain some 2,100,000 clones, approximately 94% of them singletons. The sequencing input was naive CD4+ T cells sorted from blood. The subset: CD45RA+ positively selected. The receptors originated from a man aged 18 to 30 in good health.

The chain recombines TRBV25-1 with TRBJ1-2, with TRBD1 matching 7 bases. Per the germline V gene, CDR1 is MGHDK and CDR2 is SYGVNS. After removal of 4 bases from V and 6 bases from J, the junction contained 11 bases not matched to a gene. The CDR3 has 15 residues. CDR3 in amino acids: CASSGRPGQLNGYTF. For the CDR3, the DNA is TGTGCCAGCAGTGGACGTCCGGGACAGCTAAATGGCTACACCTTC.

The chain is built from TRBV9 and TRBJ2-5; TRBD1 or TRBD2 may be the D gene (5 bases each). This CDR3 comprises 15 residues. Trimming pared 0 bases from V and 5 bases from J, leaving 14 bases between. Germline V lookup: CDR1 SGDLS, CDR2 YYNGEE. CDR3 amino acids: CASSVGDRDVETQYF. CDR3 DNA: TGTGCCAGCAGCGTAGGGGACCGGGACGTTGAGACCCAGTACTTC. The entire variable domain, with the rest obtained from reference TRBV9 and TRBJ2-5, is as follows: DSGVTQTPKHLITATGQRVTLRCSPRSGDLSVYWYQQSLDQGLQFLIQYYNGEERAKGNILERFSAQQFPDLHSELNLSSLELGDSALYFCASSVGDRDVETQYFGPGTRLLVL.

The genes are TRBV6-6 and TRBJ2-7; D unclear. The V gene lost 2 bases and the J gene lost 7 bases, with 12 bases spanning the gap. This CDR3 contains 13 residues. Germline V gene lookup returns CDR1 MNHNY and CDR2 SVGAGI (reference sequence). The CDR3 DNA follows: TGTGCCAGCAGTTACCCGCAAGAGAGGGAGCAGTACTTC. Its protein is CASSYPQEREQYF.

The V and J genes are TRBV21-1 and TRBJ2-7; no DNA check was done on the table's D call, TRBD2. TRBV21-1 is a known pseudogene. The CDR3 has 10 residues. CDR3 sequence: CASISYEQYF. DNA for the CDR3: TGTGCCAGTATCTCCTACGAGCAGTACTTC.